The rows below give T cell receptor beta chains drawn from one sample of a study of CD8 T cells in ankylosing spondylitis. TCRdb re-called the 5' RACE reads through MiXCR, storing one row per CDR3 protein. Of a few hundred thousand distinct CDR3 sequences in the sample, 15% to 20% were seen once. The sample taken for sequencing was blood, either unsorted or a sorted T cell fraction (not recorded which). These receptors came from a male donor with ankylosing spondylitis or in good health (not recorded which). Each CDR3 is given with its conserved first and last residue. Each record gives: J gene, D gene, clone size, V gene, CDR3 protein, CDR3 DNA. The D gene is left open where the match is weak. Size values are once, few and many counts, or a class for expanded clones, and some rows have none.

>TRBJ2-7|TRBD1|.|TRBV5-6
CASTQVGGGSYEQYF
TGTGCCAGCACCCAGGTAGGGGGCGGTTCCTACGAGCAGTACTTC
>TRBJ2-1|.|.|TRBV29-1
CSVARTDKREQFF
TGCAGCGTTGCCCGGACGGATAAAAGGGAGCAGTTCTTC
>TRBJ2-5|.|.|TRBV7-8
CASSLRTARETQYF
TGTGCCAGCAGCTTACGAACGGCTCGTGAGACCCAGTACTTC
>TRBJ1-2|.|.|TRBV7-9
CASSSSGGYTF
TGTGCCAGCAGCTCCTCAGGGGGCTACACCTTC
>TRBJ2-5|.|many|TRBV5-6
CASSLRQQETQYF
TGTGCCAGCAGCTTGAGGCAGCAAGAGACCCAGTACTTC
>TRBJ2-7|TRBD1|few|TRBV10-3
CAISESGTARGGDEQYF
TGTGCCATCAGTGAGTCGGGGACAGCCCGCGGTGGGGACGAGCAGTACTTC
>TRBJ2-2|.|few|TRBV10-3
CAISNPGATNTGELFF
TGTGCCATCAGCAACCCAGGGGCTACCAACACCGGGGAGCTGTTTTTT
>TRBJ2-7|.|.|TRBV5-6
CASSLEVSRLNWYEQYF
TGTGCCAGCAGCTTGGAGGTTAGCCGGCTCAACTGGTACGAGCAGTACTTC
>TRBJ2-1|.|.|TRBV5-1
CASSLEAGTWAQFF
TGCGCCAGCAGCTTGGAGGCGGGCACTTGGGCGCAGTTCTTC
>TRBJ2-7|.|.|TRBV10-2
CASLDSGGSYEQYF
TGCGCCAGCCTGGACAGCGGCGGCTCCTACGAGCAGTACTTC
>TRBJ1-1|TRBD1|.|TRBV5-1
CASSFEPRDRLTLNTEAFF
TGCGCCAGCAGCTTCGAACCAAGGGACAGACTAACGCTGAACACTGAAGCTTTCTTT
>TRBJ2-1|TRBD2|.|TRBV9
CARPGLAYNEQFF
TGTGCCAGACCGGGACTAGCTTACAATGAGCAGTTCTTC
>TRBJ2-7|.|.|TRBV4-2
CASSQALQHEQYF
TGTGCCAGCAGCCAAGCTCTGCAACACGAGCAGTACTTC
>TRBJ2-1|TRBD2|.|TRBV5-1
CASSLVSGSYNEQFF
TGCGCCAGCAGCTTGGTTAGCGGGAGTTACAATGAGCAGTTCTTC
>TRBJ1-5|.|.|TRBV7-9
CASSDLDQPQHF
TGTGCCAGCAGCGATCTAGATCAGCCCCAGCATTTT
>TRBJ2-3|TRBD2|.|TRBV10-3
CATRTSGKQMGSTDTQYF
TGTGCCACGCGGACTAGCGGGAAACAGATGGGGAGCACAGATACGCAGTATTTT
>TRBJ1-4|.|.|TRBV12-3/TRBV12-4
CASRGRGEKLFF
TGTGCCAGCAGGGGGCGAGGTGAAAAACTGTTTTTT
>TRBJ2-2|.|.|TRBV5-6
CASSHEPGELFF
TGTGCCAGCAGCCACGAACCCGGGGAGCTGTTTTTT
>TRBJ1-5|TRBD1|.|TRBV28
CASSPGTGEEGQPQHF
TGTGCCAGCAGTCCCGGGACAGGGGAGGAGGGTCAGCCCCAGCATTTT
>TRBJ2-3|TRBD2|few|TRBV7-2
CASSTQLAGGLDTQYF
TGTGCCAGCAGCACTCAGCTAGCGGGAGGATTAGATACGCAGTATTTT
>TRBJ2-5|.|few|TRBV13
CASSSTQGMKETQYF
TGTGCCAGCAGCTCGACGCAGGGGATGAAAGAGACCCAGTACTTC
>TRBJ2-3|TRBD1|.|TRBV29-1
CSVIPGQGLPDTQYF
TGCAGCGTTATCCCGGGACAGGGGTTGCCAGATACGCAGTATTTT